Below are 7 T cell receptor beta chains sequenced from a single sample in a study of cytomegalovirus exposure and HLA in healthy donors. Primers for the PCR totalled 60 Vbeta and 13 Jbeta. Assay used: immunoSEQ multiplex PCR; TCRdb lists only in-frame clones, some missing. The data show fewer than 250,000 clones, 60% to 80% seen once. The specimen sequenced was PBMCs. The receptors here all came from a woman in her thirties in good health and CMV-seropositive.

This clone showed up just once. This sequence joins TRBV5-1 and TRBJ2-3; 9 bases map to TRBD1. CDR1 and CDR2 from the germline V gene are SGHRS and YFSETQ. J lost 2 bases, V lost 0 bases, and 1 base had no gene match. This CDR3 comprises 15 residues. The CDR3, as DNA: TGCGCCAGCAGCTTGGTACAGGGGGCCACAGATACGCAGTATTTT. The encoded protein is CASSLVQGATDTQYF.

The chain has TRBV7-7 and TRBJ2-5; 10 bases line up with TRBD1. Germline V gene data show CDR1 as SSHAT and CDR2 as FNYEAQ (reference sequence). Losses at the gene ends were 11 bases for V and 4 bases for J; bases not matched to a gene: 13. The CDR3 sequence is 15 residues long. The CDR3 loop reads CARGDRGLVGETQYF. CDR3 DNA sequence: TGTGCCCGGGGGGACAGGGGTCTTGTGGGAGAGACCCAGTACTTC.

The V gene is TRBV7-2, the J gene TRBJ2-3; TRBD2 aligns across 8 bases. Germline CDR1 reads SGHTA; CDR2 reads FQGNSA. With 1 base clipped from V and 3 bases from J, the junction kept 6 bases outside the gene matches. The CDR3 loop spans 16 amino acids. The CDR3 is CASSLDGGGPTDTQYF. As DNA, the CDR3 is TGTGCCAGCAGCTTAGATGGCGGGGGGCCTACAGATACGCAGTATTTT.

The chain has TRBV9 and TRBJ2-7; no clear D gene. The germline V gene encodes CDR1 SGDLS and CDR2 YYNGEE. The CDR3 spans 14 residues. V dropped 1 base and J dropped 2 bases, with 10 bases sitting between them. The CDR3 region is CASSVNREPYEQYF. The CDR3 coding sequence is TGTGCCAGCAGCGTAAACAGAGAACCCTACGAGCAGTACTTC.

This clone appeared a few times. V is TRBV27 and J is TRBJ2-3, with 8 bases fitting TRBD2. The length of the CDR3 is 15 residues. Germline V gene lookup returns CDR1 MNHEY and CDR2 SMNVEV (reference sequence). The junction had 8 bases not matched to a gene; V was cut back by 3 bases and J by 6 bases. CDR3 bases: TGTGCCAGCAGTTTTGGGACTAGTTACGCCGATACGCAGTATTTT. Its protein product is CASSFGTSYADTQYF.

V is TRBV25-1 and J is TRBJ1-5, with D possibly TRBD1 on 5 matching bases. The germline V and J ends were trimmed by 5 bases and 2 bases, with 22 bases remaining between them. CDR1 MGHDK and CDR2 SYGVNS come from the germline V gene. This CDR3 contains 18 residues. The CDR3 DNA sequence: TGTGCCAGCAGTCCCTTATCAGGGAACCCCGGTGGCAATCAGCCCCAGCATTTT. This gives the protein CASSPLSGNPGGNQPQHF.

J is TRBJ1-1 and V is TRBV5-4; TRBD1 is a possible D gene (5 bases). The germline V gene has CDR1 SGHNT and CDR2 YYREEE (reference sequence). This CDR3 is 15 amino acids long. Trimming took 3 bases from V and 0 from J, leaving 12 bases between them. The CDR3: CASSSPKGLNTEAFF. CDR3 nucleotides: TGTGCCAGCAGCTCTCCCAAGGGGCTGAACACTGAAGCTTTCTTT.